The TCR beta chain under discussion was sequenced for a study of PD-1 blockade in classical Hodgkin lymphoma. This table comes from immunoSEQ multiplex PCR, and its TCRdb copy is limited to in-frame clones, with some not included. The sample yields roughly 10,000 clones, roughly 70% seen once. Time point specified: cycle 4 day 1 (C4D1), after 5 to 7 weeks of nivolumab. No patient escaped relapse after autologous stem cell transplantation, and brentuximab vedotin exposure varied. Magnetic negative selection was used to purify CD8+ T cells from thawed PBMCs. Best responses included complete response and partial response; otherwise, the best response was progressive disease. Study observations and caveats: Newly diagnosed patients had diversity similar to the baseline diversity of complete responders. Reports indicated that newly diagnosed patients had lower baseline TCR diversity than healthy donors did. While CD8+ TCR diversity did not rise significantly by C4D1, CD4+ TCR diversity did.

In regard to this clone: No antigen is known for it.

The receptor's source is a human donor with classical Hodgkin lymphoma. The sequencing used CD8+ T cells from blood, collected before the fourth cycle of nivolumab.

CDR3 protein: CATSREGDSQETQYF. CDR3 nucleotides: TGTGCCACCAGCAGAGAGGGTGACAGTCAAGAGACCCAGTACTTC. The gene calls are TRBV15 and TRBJ2-5; the D gene is possibly TRBD1 (5 bases). The CDR3 is made up of 15 amino acids. Germline V gene sequence: CDR1 LNHNV, CDR2 YYDKDF (reference sequence). V was clipped by 0 bases and J by 2 bases, with 10 bases between them.